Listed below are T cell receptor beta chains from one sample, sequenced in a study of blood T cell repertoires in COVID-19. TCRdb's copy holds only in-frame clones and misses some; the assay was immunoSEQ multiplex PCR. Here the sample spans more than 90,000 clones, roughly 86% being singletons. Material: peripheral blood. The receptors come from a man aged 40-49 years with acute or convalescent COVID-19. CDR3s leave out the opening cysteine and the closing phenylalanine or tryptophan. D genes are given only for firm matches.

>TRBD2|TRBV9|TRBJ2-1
ASNAGGINEQF
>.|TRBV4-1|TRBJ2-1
ASSQVRVNEQF
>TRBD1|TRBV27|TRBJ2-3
ASSLSGQGADTQY
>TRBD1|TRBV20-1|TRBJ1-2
SASTGVGYT
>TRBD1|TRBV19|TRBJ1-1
ASEQGLGTEAF
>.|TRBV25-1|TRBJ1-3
ASSGGGSLGNTIY
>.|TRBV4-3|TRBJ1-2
ASSQEAGANYGYT
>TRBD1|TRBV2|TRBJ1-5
ASNDRAPQPQH
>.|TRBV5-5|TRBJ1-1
ASSLRGTEAF
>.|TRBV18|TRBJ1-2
ASSPGGTTNYGYT
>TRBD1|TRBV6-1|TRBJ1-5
ASSEQGQGARIGQPQH
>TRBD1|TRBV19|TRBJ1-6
ASSLDRGQEGIQSPLH
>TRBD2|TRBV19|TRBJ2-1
ATQVLAGVSNEQF
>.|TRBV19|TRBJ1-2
ASSETPVSNYGYT
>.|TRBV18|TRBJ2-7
ASSPLQGSPYEQY
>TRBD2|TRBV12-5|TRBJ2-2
ASGLVTGLAGVGTGELF
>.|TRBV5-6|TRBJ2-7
ASSLDITSYEQY
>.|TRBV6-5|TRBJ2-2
ASRERPLSGELF
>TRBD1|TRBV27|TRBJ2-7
ASRRDRVSSYEQY
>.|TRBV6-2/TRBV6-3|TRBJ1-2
ASSSADSPNYGYT
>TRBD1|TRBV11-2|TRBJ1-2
ASSPGQGGGGGYT
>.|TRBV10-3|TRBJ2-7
AISDSGAYEQY
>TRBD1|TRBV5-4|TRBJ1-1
ASRSGTGGKTEAF
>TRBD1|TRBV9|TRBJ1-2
ASSPDRDRGDRGYT
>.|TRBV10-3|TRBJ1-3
AIGSRGLSGNTIY
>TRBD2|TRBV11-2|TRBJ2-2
ASSRGGLLAGINTGELF
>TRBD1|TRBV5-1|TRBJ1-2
ASSTGQGPYGYT
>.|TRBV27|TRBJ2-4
ASRGQDNIQY